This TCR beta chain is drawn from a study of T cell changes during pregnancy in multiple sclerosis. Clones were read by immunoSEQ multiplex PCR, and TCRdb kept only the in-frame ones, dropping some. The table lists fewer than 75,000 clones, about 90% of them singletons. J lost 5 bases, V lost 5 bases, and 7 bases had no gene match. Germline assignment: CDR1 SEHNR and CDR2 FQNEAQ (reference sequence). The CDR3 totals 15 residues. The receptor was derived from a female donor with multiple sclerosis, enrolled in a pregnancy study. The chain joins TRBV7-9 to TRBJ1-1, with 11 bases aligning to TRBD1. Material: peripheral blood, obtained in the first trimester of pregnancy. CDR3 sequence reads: CASSERDRGGTEAFF. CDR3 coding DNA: TGTGCCAGCAGCGAGCGGGACAGGGGGGGGACTGAAGCTTTCTTT.